A single T cell receptor (beta chain) is shown here with its context. The CDR3 totals 15 residues. In germline, CDR1 is MNHEY, CDR2 SVGAGI. Trimming cost V 7 bases and J 4 bases, with 17 bases left between them. Sample-barcoded 5' priming and a J-beta primer mix drove a second PCR of roughly 6 to 12 cycles. TCRdb re-analysed the 5' RACE reads in MiXCR, keeping a single row per CDR3 protein. The sample has fewer than 1.5 million distinct CDR3 sequences, approximately 38% seen once. This specimen belongs to a study of blood T cells in healthy people across ages. At the level of the study: Template switching caught about one barcoded beta molecule for each two T cells.

This sequence was found in a woman aged 18-35 years in good health. This chain joins TRBV6-5 and TRBJ2-1, with D perhaps TRBD1 (5 bases). The sample was blood. In DNA form, the CDR3 reads TGTGCCAGCACCCTGACAGCCTCATTTTACAATGAGCAGTTCTTC. The encoded protein is CASTLTASFYNEQFF.